This TCR beta chain was observed in a study of T-cell memory formation after mild COVID-19. The CDR3 loop spans 12 amino acids. The V and J ends lost 6 bases and 5 bases respectively, with 10 bases between them. The germline V gene encodes CDR1 LNHNV and CDR2 YYDKDF (reference sequence). TCRdb fed the 5' RACE reads into MiXCR, producing one record per CDR3 protein. The repertoire has about 560,000 distinct CDR3 sequences, about 20% of them found once; the top ten carry roughly 8.1%. Input material: PBMCs or a T cell subset sorted from them (not recorded which). The V and J genes are TRBV15 and TRBJ2-5, with D perhaps being TRBD1 or TRBD2 (7 bases each). This receptor was taken from an adult woman who had mild COVID-19 (a few samples of this study predate the infection). Cell type and time point are not known. In DNA form, the CDR3 reads TGTGCCACCAGTCAGGGGGGGGAGACCCAGTACTTC. Translation gives CATSQGGETQYF. The whole variable domain, remainder taken from reference TRBV15 and TRBJ2-5, is DAMVIQNPRYQVTQFGKPVTLSCSQTLNHNVMYWYQQKSSQAPKLLFHYYDKDFNNEADTPDNFQSRRPNTSFCFLDIRSPGLGDTAMYLCATSQGGETQYFGPGTRLLVL.